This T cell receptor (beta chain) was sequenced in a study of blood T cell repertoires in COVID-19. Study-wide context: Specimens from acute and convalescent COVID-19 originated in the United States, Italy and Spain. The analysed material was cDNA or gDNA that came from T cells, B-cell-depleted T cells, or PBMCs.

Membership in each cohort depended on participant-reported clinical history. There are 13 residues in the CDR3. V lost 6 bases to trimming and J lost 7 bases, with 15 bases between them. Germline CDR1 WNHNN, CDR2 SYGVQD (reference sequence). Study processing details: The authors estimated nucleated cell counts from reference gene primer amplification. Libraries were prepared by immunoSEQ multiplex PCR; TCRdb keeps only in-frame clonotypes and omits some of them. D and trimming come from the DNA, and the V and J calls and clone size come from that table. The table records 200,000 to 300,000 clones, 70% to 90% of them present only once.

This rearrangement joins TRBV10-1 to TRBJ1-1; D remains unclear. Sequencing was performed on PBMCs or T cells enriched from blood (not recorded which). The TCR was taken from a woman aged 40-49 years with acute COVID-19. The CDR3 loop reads CASRKEPRDEAFF. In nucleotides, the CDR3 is TGCGCCAGCAGGAAGGAGCCCCGGGATGAAGCTTTCTTT.